Listed below are T cell receptor beta chains from one sample, sequenced in a study of CD8 T cells in Susac syndrome. TCRdb re-called the immunoSEQ multiplex PCR reads with MiXCR, one entry per CDR3 protein. The sample yields about 53,000 distinct CDR3 sequences, roughly 94% seen once. Material for sequencing was CD8+ T cells from PBMCs. The receptors were sampled from a human donor with Susac syndrome. The CDR3 runs from the conserved cysteine through the conserved F or W. A D gene is named only where the DNA matches it firmly. Some rows have no size entry. The others give once, few or many, or a class for an expanded clone.

V,size,J,D,CDR3,DNA
TRBV9,NA,TRBJ2-5,TRBD1,CASSVRDRVETQYF,TGTGCCAGCAGCGTGAGGGACAGGGTCGAGACCCAGTACTTC
TRBV9,NA,TRBJ2-7,TRBD1,CASSPGTGPSSYEQYF,TGTGCCAGCAGCCCGGGGACAGGGCCCAGCTCCTACGAGCAGTACTTC
TRBV20-1,NA,TRBJ2-7,TRBD1,CSADGQGRDEQYF,TGCAGTGCTGATGGACAGGGGAGGGACGAGCAGTACTTC
TRBV20-1,NA,TRBJ2-1,TRBD1,CSARGRDRGHGEQFF,TGCAGTGCTAGGGGACGGGACAGGGGGCACGGTGAGCAGTTCTTC
TRBV5-1,NA,TRBJ1-1,NA,CASSPLGGGGLNTEAFF,TGCGCCAGCAGTCCACTCGGGGGGGGCGGCCTGAACACTGAAGCTTTCTTT
TRBV5-6,NA,TRBJ2-7,NA,CASSLPSSYEQYF,TGTGCCAGCAGCTTGCCGAGCTCCTACGAGCAGTACTTC
TRBV29-1,NA,TRBJ1-2,NA,CSVVLGGVEHSLGSYGYTF,TGCAGCGTTGTCCTGGGGGGGGTCGAACATTCCCTCGGAAGCTATGGCTACACCTTC
TRBV20-1,NA,TRBJ2-5,TRBD1,CSADETGGTTETQYF,TGCAGTGCTGATGAGACAGGGGGAACCACAGAGACCCAGTACTTC
TRBV2,NA,TRBJ1-6,NA,CASSSPAGNSPLHF,TGTGCCAGCAGTTCCCCAGCCGGGAATTCACCCCTCCACTTT
TRBV7-3,NA,TRBJ1-6,NA,CASSLTTGGKSPLHF,TGTGCCAGCAGCTTAACAACGGGGGGCAAATCACCCCTCCACTTT
TRBV7-9,NA,TRBJ2-5,NA,CATRTGEETQYF,TGTGCCACCAGGACTGGAGAAGAGACCCAGTACTTC
TRBV2,NA,TRBJ1-5,NA,CASSTRGGSTYSNQPQHF,TGTGCCAGCAGTACCAGGGGAGGGTCAACTTATAGCAATCAGCCCCAGCATTTT
TRBV7-9,NA,TRBJ1-2,NA,CASSLGGMGYTF,TGTGCCAGCAGCTTAGGTGGTATGGGCTACACCTTC
TRBV2,NA,TRBJ2-3,NA,CASLDGISSTDTQYF,TGTGCCTCCTTGGACGGGATCTCTAGCACAGATACGCAGTATTTT
TRBV20-1,NA,TRBJ2-7,TRBD1,CSASDRAFEQYF,TGCAGTGCATCGGACAGGGCATTCGAGCAGTACTTC
TRBV6-5,NA,TRBJ2-1,NA,CASTGVERNEQFF,TGTGCCAGCACAGGGGTTGAACGCAATGAGCAGTTCTTC
TRBV29-1,NA,TRBJ2-2,TRBD2,CSVVGGGSNTGELFF,TGCAGCGTTGTCGGCGGGGGGTCGAACACCGGGGAGCTGTTTTTT
TRBV11-2,NA,TRBJ2-1,NA,CASSLGEYNEQFF,TGTGCCAGCAGCTTAGGGGAGTACAATGAGCAGTTCTTC
TRBV4-2,NA,TRBJ1-4,TRBD1,CASSVRQGADEKLFF,TGTGCCAGCAGCGTCCGACAGGGGGCGGATGAAAAACTGTTTTTT
TRBV7-9,NA,TRBJ2-7,NA,CASSPNTREIHEQYF,TGTGCCAGCAGCCCAAACACCAGGGAAATCCACGAGCAGTACTTC
TRBV14,NA,TRBJ1-1,NA,CASSQYLNTEAFF,TGTGCCAGCAGCCAATATTTAAACACTGAAGCTTTCTTT
TRBV9,few,TRBJ2-7,TRBD2,CASSDSSSGGTTYEQYF,TGTGCCAGCAGCGACTCGTCCAGCGGGGGGACCACCTACGAGCAGTACTTC
TRBV15,NA,TRBJ1-5,NA,CATSREGFNQPQHF,TGTGCCACCAGCAGAGAGGGGTTTAATCAGCCCCAGCATTTT
TRBV27,NA,TRBJ2-2,NA,CASSLGAGRRELFF,TGTGCCAGCAGTTTAGGGGCAGGGAGGCGGGAGCTGTTTTTT
TRBV25-1,once,TRBJ2-7,NA,CVAGSLGEQYF,TGTGTCGCTGGGAGTTTGGGCGAGCAGTACTTC
TRBV27,NA,TRBJ1-1,NA,CASSFSANTEAFF,TGTGCCAGCAGTTTTAGTGCGAACACTGAAGCTTTCTTT
TRBV27,NA,TRBJ2-1,NA,CASSLSPYNEQFF,TGTGCCAGCAGTTTATCGCCTTACAATGAGCAGTTCTTC
TRBV9,NA,TRBJ1-1,NA,CASSPRDMDTEAFF,TGTGCCAGCAGCCCTCGGGACATGGACACTGAAGCTTTCTTT
TRBV30,NA,TRBJ1-1,NA,CAWSVAGFEAFF,TGTGCCTGGAGTGTAGCGGGGTTTGAAGCTTTCTTT
TRBV20-1,NA,TRBJ1-1,TRBD1,CSADRGTTEAFF,TGCAGTGCAGACAGGGGGACTACTGAAGCTTTCTTT
TRBV7-8,NA,TRBJ2-5,NA,CASSRGMGETQYF,TGTGCCAGCAGCCGAGGGATGGGAGAGACCCAGTACTTC
TRBV12-3/TRBV12-4,NA,TRBJ2-5,TRBD2,CASWAGGIQETQYF,TGTGCCAGCTGGGCGGGGGGTATCCAAGAGACCCAGTACTTC
TRBV9,few,TRBJ2-3,TRBD2,CASSDSASGGSTDTQYF,TGTGCCAGCAGCGATTCGGCTAGCGGGGGATCCACAGATACGCAGTATTTT
TRBV7-7,NA,TRBJ2-1,TRBD1,CASSLAGGRNEQFF,TGTGCTAGCAGCTTAGCAGGGGGAAGGAATGAGCAGTTCTTC
TRBV6-1,NA,TRBJ1-2,NA,CASSEWAANYGYTF,TGTGCCAGCAGTGAATGGGCAGCTAACTATGGCTACACCTTC
TRBV6-6,NA,TRBJ2-3,TRBD2,CASSHTRLAGTDTQYF,TGTGCCAGCAGTCACACCAGACTAGCGGGGACAGATACGCAGTATTTT
TRBV11-1,NA,TRBJ2-7,TRBD1,CASSPIQGYEQYF,TGTGCCAGCAGCCCAATACAGGGGTACGAGCAGTACTTC
TRBV20-1,NA,TRBJ2-3,NA,CSALGVGTDTQYF,TGCAGTGCTCTCGGGGTGGGCACAGATACGCAGTATTTT
TRBV19,once,TRBJ2-1,TRBD2,CASSISVSGGNYNEQFF,TGTGCCAGTAGTATTTCAGTTAGCGGGGGGAACTACAATGAGCAGTTCTTC
TRBV29-1,NA,TRBJ1-4,NA,CSVVWPTNEKLFF,TGCAGCGTTGTCTGGCCAACTAATGAAAAACTGTTTTTT
TRBV7-9,NA,TRBJ2-7,NA,CASSSNRVPYEQYF,TGTGCCAGCAGCTCAAACAGGGTCCCCTACGAGCAGTACTTC
TRBV9,NA,TRBJ1-4,NA,CASSEFGADEKLFF,TGTGCCAGCAGCGAATTCGGGGCGGATGAAAAACTGTTTTTT
TRBV20-1,NA,TRBJ1-1,NA,CSATERNEKAFF,TGCAGTGCTACCGAAAGGAATGAAAAAGCTTTCTTT
TRBV11-1,NA,TRBJ2-7,TRBD2,CASSMGLAGEPYEQYF,TGTGCCAGCAGCATGGGACTAGCGGGGGAACCCTACGAGCAGTACTTC
TRBV20-1,NA,TRBJ1-6,NA,CSANEGNSPLHF,TGCAGTGCTAATGAGGGCAATTCACCCCTCCACTTT
TRBV28,NA,TRBJ2-7,TRBD1,CASSFSHAGTGVDEQYF,TGTGCCAGCAGTTTTTCCCACGCGGGGACAGGGGTCGACGAGCAGTACTTC
TRBV5-1,NA,TRBJ1-1,NA,CASSPGDLRTEAFF,TGCGCCAGCAGCCCGGGGGACCTAAGGACTGAAGCTTTCTTT
TRBV12-3/TRBV12-4,NA,TRBJ1-6,TRBD1,CASSRTGERGSPLHF,TGTGCCAGCAGTCGGACAGGCGAACGAGGTTCACCCCTCCACTTT
TRBV6-5,NA,TRBJ1-5,NA,CASSITGRGQPQHF,TGTGCCAGCAGTATCACAGGGAGGGGACAGCCCCAGCATTTT